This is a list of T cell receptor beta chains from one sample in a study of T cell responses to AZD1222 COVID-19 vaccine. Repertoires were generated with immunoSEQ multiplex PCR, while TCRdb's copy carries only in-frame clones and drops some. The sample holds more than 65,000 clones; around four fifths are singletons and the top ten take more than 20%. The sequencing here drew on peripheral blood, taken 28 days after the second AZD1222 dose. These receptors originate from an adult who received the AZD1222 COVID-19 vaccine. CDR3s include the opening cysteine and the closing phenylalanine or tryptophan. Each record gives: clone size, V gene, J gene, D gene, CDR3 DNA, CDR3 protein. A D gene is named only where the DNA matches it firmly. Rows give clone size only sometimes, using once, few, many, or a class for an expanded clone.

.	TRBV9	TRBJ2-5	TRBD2	TGTGCCAGCAGCGTAGGAACTAGCGCGGAGACCCAGTACTTC	CASSVGTSAETQYF
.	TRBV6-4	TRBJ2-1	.	TGTGCCAGCAGCTTGGAGTCCGGACCCTTCAATGAGCAGTTCTTC	CASSLESGPFNEQFF
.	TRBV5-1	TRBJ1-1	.	TGCGCCAGCAGACTGATAAAGGGGACTGAAGCTTTCTTT	CASRLIKGTEAFF
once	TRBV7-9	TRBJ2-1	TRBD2	TGTGCCAGCAACCAAGCGGGAGCTAATGAGCAGTTCTTC	CASNQAGANEQFF
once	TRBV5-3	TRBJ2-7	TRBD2	TGTGCCAGAAGCCCGTTAACTAGCGGGACCTACGAGCAGTACTTC	CARSPLTSGTYEQYF
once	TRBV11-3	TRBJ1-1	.	TGTGCCAGCAGCTTAGGGAGGGGAACTGAAGCTTTCTTT	CASSLGRGTEAFF
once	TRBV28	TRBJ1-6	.	TGTGCCAGCAGTTTATGGCGGGGAGTTAATAATTCACCCCTCCACTTT	CASSLWRGVNNSPLHF
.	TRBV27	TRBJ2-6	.	TGTGCCAGCAGTTCCTCGCGGGCGGCTGGGGCCAACGTCCTGACTTTC	CASSSSRAAGANVLTF
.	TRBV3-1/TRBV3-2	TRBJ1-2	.	TGTGCCAGCAGCCAATCAGGGTTCAACTATGGCTACACCTTC	CASSQSGFNYGYTF
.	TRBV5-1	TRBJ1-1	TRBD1	TGCGCCAGCAGCTCAGGGACAGGGCAAACTGAAGCTTTCTTT	CASSSGTGQTEAFF
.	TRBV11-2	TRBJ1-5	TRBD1	TGTGCCAGCAGCTCAGGTAGACAGGGTTATCAGCCCCAGCATTTT	CASSSGRQGYQPQHF
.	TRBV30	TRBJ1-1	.	TGTGCCTGGAAGCGGCTCGGGACTGAAGCTTTCTTT	CAWKRLGTEAFF
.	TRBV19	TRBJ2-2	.	TGTGCCAGTAGGGAGCCGAACACCGGGGAGCTGTTTTTT	CASREPNTGELFF
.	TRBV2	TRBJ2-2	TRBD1	TGTGCCAGCAAAGGACAGGGGGTTTTGGGCGGGGAGCTGTTTTTT	CASKGQGVLGGELFF
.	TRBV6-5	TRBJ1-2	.	TGTGCCACCCAAAGTAGTGGCTACACCTTC	CATQSSGYTF
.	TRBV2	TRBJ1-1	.	TGTGCCAGCAGTGGGGCAGCCCTTGAAGCTTTCTTT	CASSGAALEAFF
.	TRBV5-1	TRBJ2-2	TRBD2	TGCGCCAGCAGCTCTGGACTAGCCCCCTCAAACACCGGGGAGCTGTTTTTT	CASSSGLAPSNTGELFF
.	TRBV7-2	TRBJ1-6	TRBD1	TGTGCCAGCAGCCCCGCTCGAGGACAGGGAGCTTCACCCCTCCACTTT	CASSPARGQGASPLHF
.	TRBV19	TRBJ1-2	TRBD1	TGTGCCAGTATCGGGGGGACAGGGGATGGCTACACCTTC	CASIGGTGDGYTF
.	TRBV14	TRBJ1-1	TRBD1	TGTGCCAGCAGCCTTTCCACAGGGGGCGGCAGGGACACTGAAGCTTTCTTT	CASSLSTGGGRDTEAFF
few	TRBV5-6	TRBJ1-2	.	TGTGCCAGCAGCTTAGGAGCTAACTATGGCTACACCTTC	CASSLGANYGYTF
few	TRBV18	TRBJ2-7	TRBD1	TGTGCCAGCTCACCCGACGGACAGGGGAAGTACGAGCAGTACTTC	CASSPDGQGKYEQYF
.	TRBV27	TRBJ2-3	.	TGTGCCAGCACCCGTCTTCTGGGGATCGGTCCAGATACGCAGTATTTT	CASTRLLGIGPDTQYF
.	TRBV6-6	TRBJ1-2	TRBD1	TGTGCCAGCAGCGTAACAGGGGAACGGTGGGGCTACACCTTC	CASSVTGERWGYTF
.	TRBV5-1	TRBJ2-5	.	TGCGCCAGCAGCTTGGGACGGAGCCTGAGGGAGACCCAGTACTTC	CASSLGRSLRETQYF
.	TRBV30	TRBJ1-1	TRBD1	TGTGCCCGGGACCGACAGGGGAACACTGAAGCTTTCTTT	CARDRQGNTEAFF